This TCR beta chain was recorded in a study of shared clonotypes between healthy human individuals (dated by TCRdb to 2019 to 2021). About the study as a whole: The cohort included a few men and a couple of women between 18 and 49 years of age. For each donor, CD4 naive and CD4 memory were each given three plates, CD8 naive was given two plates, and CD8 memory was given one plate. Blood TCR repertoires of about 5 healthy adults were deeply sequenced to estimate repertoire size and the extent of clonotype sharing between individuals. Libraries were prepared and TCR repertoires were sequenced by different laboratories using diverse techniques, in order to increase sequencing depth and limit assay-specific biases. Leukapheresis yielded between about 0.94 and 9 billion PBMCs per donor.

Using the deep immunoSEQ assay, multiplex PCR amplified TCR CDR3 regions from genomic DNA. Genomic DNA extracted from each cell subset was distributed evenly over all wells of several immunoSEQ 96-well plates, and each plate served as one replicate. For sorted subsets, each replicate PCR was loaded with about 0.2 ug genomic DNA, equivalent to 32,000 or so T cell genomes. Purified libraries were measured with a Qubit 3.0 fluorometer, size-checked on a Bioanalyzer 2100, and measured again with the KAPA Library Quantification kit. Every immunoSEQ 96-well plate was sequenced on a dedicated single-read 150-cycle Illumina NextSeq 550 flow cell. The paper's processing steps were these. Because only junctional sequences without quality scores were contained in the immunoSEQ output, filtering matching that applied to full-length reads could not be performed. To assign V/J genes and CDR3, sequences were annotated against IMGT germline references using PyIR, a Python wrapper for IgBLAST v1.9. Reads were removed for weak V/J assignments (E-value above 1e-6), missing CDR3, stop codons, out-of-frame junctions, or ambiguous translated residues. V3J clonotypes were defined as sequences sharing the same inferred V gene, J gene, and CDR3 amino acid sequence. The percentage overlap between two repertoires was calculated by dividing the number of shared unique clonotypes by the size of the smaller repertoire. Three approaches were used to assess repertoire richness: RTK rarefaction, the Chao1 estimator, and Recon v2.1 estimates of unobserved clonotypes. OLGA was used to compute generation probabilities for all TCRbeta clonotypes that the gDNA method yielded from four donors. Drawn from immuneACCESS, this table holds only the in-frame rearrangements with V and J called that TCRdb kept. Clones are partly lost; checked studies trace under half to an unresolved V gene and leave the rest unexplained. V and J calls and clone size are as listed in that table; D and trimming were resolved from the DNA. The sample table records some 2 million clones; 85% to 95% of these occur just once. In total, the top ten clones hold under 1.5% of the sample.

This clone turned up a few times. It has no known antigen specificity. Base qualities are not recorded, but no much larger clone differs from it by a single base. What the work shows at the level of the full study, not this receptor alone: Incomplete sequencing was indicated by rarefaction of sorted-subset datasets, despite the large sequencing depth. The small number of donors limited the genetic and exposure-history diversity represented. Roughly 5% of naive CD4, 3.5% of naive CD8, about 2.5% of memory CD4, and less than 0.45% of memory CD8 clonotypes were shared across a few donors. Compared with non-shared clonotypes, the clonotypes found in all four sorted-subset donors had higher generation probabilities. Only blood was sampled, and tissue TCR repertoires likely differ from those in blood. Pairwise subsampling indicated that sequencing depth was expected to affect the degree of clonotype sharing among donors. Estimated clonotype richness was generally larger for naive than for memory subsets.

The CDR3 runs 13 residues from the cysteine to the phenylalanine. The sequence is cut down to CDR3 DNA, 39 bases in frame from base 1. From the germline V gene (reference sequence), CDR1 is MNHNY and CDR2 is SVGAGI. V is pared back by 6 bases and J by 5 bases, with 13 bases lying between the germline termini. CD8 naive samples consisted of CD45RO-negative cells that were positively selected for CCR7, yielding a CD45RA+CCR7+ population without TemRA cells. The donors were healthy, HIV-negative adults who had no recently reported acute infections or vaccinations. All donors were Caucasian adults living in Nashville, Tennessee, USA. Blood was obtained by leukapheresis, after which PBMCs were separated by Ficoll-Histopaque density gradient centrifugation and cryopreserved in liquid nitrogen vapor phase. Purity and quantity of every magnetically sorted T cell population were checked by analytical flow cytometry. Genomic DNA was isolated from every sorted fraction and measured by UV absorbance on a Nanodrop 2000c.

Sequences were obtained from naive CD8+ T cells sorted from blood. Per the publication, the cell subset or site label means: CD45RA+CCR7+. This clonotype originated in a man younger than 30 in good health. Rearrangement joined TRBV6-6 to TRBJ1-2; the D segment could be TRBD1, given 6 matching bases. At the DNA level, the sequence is TGTGCCAGCAGCCGACAGGAATCATATGGCTACACCTTC. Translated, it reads CASSRQESYGYTF.